These 2 T cell receptor beta chains came from one sample sequenced in a study of T-cell reconstitution after alpha-beta-depleted transplantation in children (dated by TCRdb to the mid-2010s). The library was produced with PCR. TCRdb shows the sequencer as Illumina HiSeq 2500. Molecular barcoding was employed in the preparation of TCR libraries, with unique molecular identifiers being used to normalize TCRbeta repertoire quantification. TCRdb trimmed the raw reads at Q25, called clones with MiXCR and kept productive beta chains. Identical CDR3 proteins give one entry, which carries the most common genes and DNA. The sample data list 600,000 to 700,000 distinct CDR3 sequences, and over 15% of these were observed just once. The ten largest clones represent 1.1% of the sample. Sequencing was performed on PBMCs from the stem cell graft donor, taken from the stem cell graft. Source of these receptors: a human donor who donated a stem cell graft to a child with acute myeloid leukemia.

The J gene is TRBJ2-7, the V gene TRBV7-9, with a possible D match to TRBD2 (6 bases). Germline V gives CDR1 SEHNR, CDR2 FQNEAQ (reference sequence). CDR3 length equals 14 residues. V lost 4 bases and J 2 bases, leaving 12 bases between the germline ends. The CDR3 reads CASSSGTLAYEQYF. CDR3 in DNA: TGTGCCAGCAGCTCCGGGACTTTAGCCTACGAGCAGTACTTC.

The chain links TRBV5-6 to TRBJ2-1; D might be TRBD1 (5 bases). V was trimmed by 2 bases and J by 5 bases, leaving 11 bases between them. The CDR3 sequence is 14 residues long. Per germline, CDR1 SGHDT and CDR2 YYEEEE. The DNA for the CDR3 is TGTGCCAGCAGCTTTTCAGGGATCAACAATGAGCAGTTCTTC. Amino acid sequence: CASSFSGINNEQFF.